Sequencing of this T cell receptor (beta chain) was carried out in a study of identical twins. As regards this clonotype: Antigen unknown.

Study-wide results and caveats: Compared with models, monozygotic twins showed more out-of-frame TCR alpha sharing. Twins' surplus sharing was weaker for beta out-of-frame sequences.

Unique molecular identifiers were in the cDNA, with template-switch universal primer binding. TCRdb reanalysed the 5' RACE reads using MiXCR and keeps one entry per CDR3 protein. The sample holds 600,000 to 800,000 distinct CDR3 sequences, 21% seen once. This sample was shared with a second study, whose subject was T cells expressing NK-cell markers. That publication notes: Seven donors tested HCMV-seropositive and one tested seronegative among the eight sequenced.

Material: PBMCs. This TCR came from a woman in her late teens or twenties in good health.

This CDR3 is CASAMGTNYGYTF. DNA of the CDR3: TGCGCCAGCGCGATGGGGACTAACTATGGCTACACCTTC. This sequence joins TRBV5-1 and TRBJ1-2; no clear D. The CDR3 totals 13 residues. V lost 7 bases, J lost 0 bases, and 10 bases lay in between. The germline CDR1 and CDR2 sequences are SGHRS and YFSETQ.